A single sample is the source of the 4 T cell receptor beta chains below, sequenced in a study of T cell responses to AZD1222 COVID-19 vaccine. This table comes from immunoSEQ multiplex PCR, and its TCRdb copy is limited to in-frame clones, with some not included. The table includes 90,000 to 150,000 clones, around 90% detected once. Here the sequenced sample was peripheral blood, taken 28 days after the second AZD1222 dose. The receptor set was obtained from an adult who received the AZD1222 COVID-19 vaccine.

V gene TRBV5-4 combines with J gene TRBJ2-1, with a tentative D call TRBD1 (5 bases). V lost 5 bases, J lost 2 bases, and 14 bases lay in between. The CDR3 runs to 15 residues. Germline V lookup: CDR1 SGHNT, CDR2 YYREEE (reference sequence). The CDR3 spells CASSPQGLAYNEQFF. In DNA, the CDR3 is TGTGCCAGCAGTCCCCAGGGTCTTGCCTACAATGAGCAGTTCTTC.

This chain links TRBV11-1 with TRBJ2-1; TRBD2 might be the D (6 bases). This CDR3 comprises 16 residues. Germline V gives CDR1 SGHAT, CDR2 FQDESV (reference sequence). V was cut by 4 bases and J by 8 bases, with 21 bases left in between. In nucleotides, the CDR3 is TGTGCCAGCAGCTCCACGGTCGCGGGGAGAGGGGATGAGCAGTTCTTC. Translated: CASSSTVAGRGDEQFF.

The DNA of the CDR3 is TGTGCCAGCAGTTACGGGGCGCCCTATGGCTACACCTTC. Its translation is CASSYGAPYGYTF. The V gene is TRBV6-2 or TRBV6-3, the J gene TRBJ1-2, with D tentatively TRBD1 (5 bases). V lost 2 bases to trimming and J lost 4 bases, with 8 bases between them. The CDR3 sequence is 13 residues long. Germline assignment: CDR1 MNHEY and CDR2 SVGEGT.

The chain is built from TRBV4-3 and TRBJ2-1; unclear D gene. The length of the CDR3 is 13 residues. Germline V lookup: CDR1 LGHNA, CDR2 YSLEER. V was cut by 1 base and J by 3 bases, with 4 bases left in between. CDR3 region: CASSQGLYNEQFF. CDR3 bases: TGCGCCAGCAGCCAAGGTCTCTACAATGAGCAGTTCTTC.